The T cell receptor (beta chain) described here comes from a study of blood T cell repertoires in COVID-19 (dated by TCRdb to the early 2020s). Turning to the overall study: Samples covering the acute and convalescent phases of COVID-19 were provided by collaborators in the United States, Italy and Spain. HLA class I and class II types, where available, came from metadata supplied by the sample provider rather than from assay-based typing. Nearly every sample came with metadata listing a de-identified subject ID, COVID-19 status, age in years and sex. The samples were drawn from the first 160 participants of the ongoing ImmuneRACE study and from 1,254 subjects provided by 6 global collaborators. Deeply sampled blood TCRbeta repertoires from subjects exposed to, actively infected with, or recovered from COVID-19 were included in the dataset. The material from the prospective study consisted of cDNA or gDNA derived from T cells, B-cell-depleted T cells, or PBMCs. The repertoires were made available in a free public database intended to serve as a resource for research on the immune response to SARS-CoV-2.

A second Seattle source provided samples from volunteer blood donors who had recovered from COVID-19. Whole blood was collected in K2EDTA tubes by collaborating institutions according to the institutions' own protocols. For TCRbeta analysis, collaborators shipped samples as frozen whole blood, isolated PBMCs, or DNA extracted from either of those sample types. Remarks on this clone: Which antigen it targets is not known. No clone much larger than this one lies a single base away; base qualities are absent.

The study at large found these results: Clinical and demographic metadata were provided uncurated, with the amount varying by source and participant.

TCRbeta CDR3 regions were amplified from genomic DNA by means of the immunoSEQ Assay, a bias-controlled multiplex PCR. The authors processed their data as follows. The number of nucleated cells in each sample was estimated by amplification of reference gene primers within the assay. To quantify the absolute abundance of each unique TCRbeta CDR3 rearrangement, sequence reads were collapsed and filtered. For each sample, productive Simpson clonality was calculated by taking the square root of Simpson's diversity index across productive rearrangements. TCRdb provides this immuneACCESS table in a form limited to in-frame rearrangements. Some clones are lacking; in checked studies, under half of them reflect an unresolved V gene, and why the rest are absent is not known. V, J and clone size are those of that table, while D and trimming were read from the DNA. Present in this sample are about 260,000 clones, 83% of which were seen just once. The top ten clones comprise approximately 10% of the sample.

From the germline V gene, CDR1 is LGHNA and CDR2 is YNFKEQ. The CDR3 sequence holds 17 residues, the cysteine and phenylalanine included. Only the CDR3 DNA stays, 51 bases, in frame from base 1. V has 0 bases trimmed and J has 2 bases trimmed; junction bases matching no gene number 9. The chain employs TRBV4-2 and TRBJ1-2; 7 central nucleotides agree with TRBD1. The TCR comes from a woman aged 50 to 60 who had recovered from COVID-19. Material for sequencing was peripheral blood. Read as DNA, the sequence is TGTGCCAGCAGCCAAGATTCGGGGACAGCCCTAAACTATGGCTACACCTTC. It encodes CASSQDSGTALNYGYTF.